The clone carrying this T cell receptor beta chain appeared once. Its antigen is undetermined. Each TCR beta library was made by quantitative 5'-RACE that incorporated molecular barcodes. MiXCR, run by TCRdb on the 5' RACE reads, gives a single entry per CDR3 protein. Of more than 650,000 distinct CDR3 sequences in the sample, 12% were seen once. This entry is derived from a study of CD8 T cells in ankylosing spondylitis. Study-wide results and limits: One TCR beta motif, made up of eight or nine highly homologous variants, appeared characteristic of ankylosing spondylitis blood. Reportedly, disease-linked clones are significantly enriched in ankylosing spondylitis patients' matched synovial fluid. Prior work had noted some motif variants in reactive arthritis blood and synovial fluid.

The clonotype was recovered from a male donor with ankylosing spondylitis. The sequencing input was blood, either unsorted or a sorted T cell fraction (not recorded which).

For the CDR3, the DNA is TGTGCCAGCAGTTTAAGGTTGGGTTTAGCCAAAAACATTCAGTACTTC. This sequence encodes CASSLRLGLAKNIQYF. The rearrangement uses TRBV28 and TRBJ2-4; unclear D gene. Trimming shortened V by 2 bases and J by 0 bases, and 11 bases separated the two germline ends. Germline V lookup: CDR1 MDHEN, CDR2 SYDVKM. The CDR3 has 16 residues.